This T cell receptor beta chain was recorded in a study of CD8 T cells in Susac syndrome. Reverse transcription used roughly 0.5 to 1 ug RNA and random hexamers. TCRdb reanalysed the immunoSEQ multiplex PCR reads using MiXCR and keeps one entry per CDR3 protein. The table lists some 110,000 distinct CDR3 sequences, approximately 93% of them singletons, with around 0.41% in the top ten. Germline V gene data show CDR1 as SGDLS and CDR2 as YYNGEE. J was trimmed by 4 bases and V by 6 bases; bases with no gene match: 3. This CDR3 is 13 amino acids long. The chain joins TRBV9 to TRBJ2-2; 7 bases line up with TRBD1. The sequence was obtained from a human donor with Susac syndrome. The sequencing input was CD8+ T cells from PBMCs. Here the CDR3 DNA reads TGTGCCAGCAAGGGGGCTGGCACCGGGGAGCTGTTTTTT. This gives the protein CASKGAGTGELFF.